This TCR beta chain is drawn from a study of blood T cell repertoires in COVID-19. Measured with immunoSEQ multiplex PCR; TCRdb has only the in-frame clones, and not every one. Of approximately 150,000 clones listed, roughly nine tenths are singletons. This TCR derives from a man aged 60-69 years with active or convalescent COVID-19. Sequenced input: peripheral blood.

This CDR3 reads CASREQGGQATNEKLFF. The CDR3 DNA follows: TGTGCCAGCAGGGAACAGGGAGGGCAGGCAACTAATGAAAAACTGTTTTTT. The J gene is TRBJ1-4, the V gene TRBV6-1, with D possibly being TRBD1 (6 bases). V was clipped by 6 bases and J by 0 bases, with 17 bases between them. Germline V gene data show CDR1 as MNHNS and CDR2 as SASEGT. This CDR3 region has 17 residues.